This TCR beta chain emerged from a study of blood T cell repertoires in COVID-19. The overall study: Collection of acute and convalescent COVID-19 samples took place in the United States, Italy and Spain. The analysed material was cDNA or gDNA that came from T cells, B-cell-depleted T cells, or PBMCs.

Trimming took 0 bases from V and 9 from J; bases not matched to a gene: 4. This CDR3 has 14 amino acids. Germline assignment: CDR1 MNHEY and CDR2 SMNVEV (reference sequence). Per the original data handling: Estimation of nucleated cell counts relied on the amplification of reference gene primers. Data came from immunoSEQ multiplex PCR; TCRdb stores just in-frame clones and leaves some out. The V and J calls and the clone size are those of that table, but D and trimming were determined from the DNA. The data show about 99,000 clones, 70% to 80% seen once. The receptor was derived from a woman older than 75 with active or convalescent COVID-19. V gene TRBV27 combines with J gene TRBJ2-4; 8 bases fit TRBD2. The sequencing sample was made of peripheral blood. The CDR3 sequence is CASSLSGTSAIQYF. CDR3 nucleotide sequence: TGTGCCAGCAGTTTATCCGGGACTAGTGCCATTCAGTACTTC.